The next 14 T cell receptor beta chains were all read from a single sample in a study of graft-versus-host responses after intestinal transplantation. Profiling relied on immunoSEQ multiplex PCR, and the TCRdb table lists in-frame clones only, not all of them. Among tens of thousands of clones listed, approximately 88% were seen once. Their antigens remain unidentified. The sequencing here drew on unstimulated CD8+ T cells sorted from spleen or lymph node cells, taken before intestinal transplant. These receptor sequences come from a human donor who received an intestinal transplant.

The sample holds one count of this clone. This chain links TRBV28 with TRBJ2-1, with TRBD1 matching 8 bases. This CDR3 region has 16 residues. CDR1 is MDHEN, CDR2 SYDVKM, per germline. V was pared by 3 bases and J by 5 bases, with 9 bases of the junction left unmatched. The CDR3 spells CASSFLAGGIDNEQFF. For the CDR3, the DNA is TGTGCCAGCAGTTTCTTAGCAGGGGGCATCGACAATGAGCAGTTCTTC.

Notes on this clone: Other nucleotide sequences in the sample specify the same CDR3. V is TRBV9 and J is TRBJ2-3; TRBD1 matches at 7 bases. The V and J ends lost 0 bases and 1 base, in that order; junction bases with no gene match: 2. Per the germline V gene, CDR1 is SGDLS and CDR2 is YYNGEE. There are 15 residues in the CDR3. The CDR3 loop is CASSVEGGGTDTQYF. CDR3 in DNA: TGTGCCAGCAGCGTAGAAGGGGGCGGCACAGATACGCAGTATTTT.

The genes are TRBV4-1 and TRBJ2-7, with D possibly matching TRBD2 (6 bases). The germline CDR1 and CDR2 sequences are MGHRA and YSYEKL. This CDR3 comprises 14 residues. Trimming cost V 4 bases and J 5 bases, with 15 bases left between them. In nucleotides, the CDR3 is TGCGCCAGCAGCCCCAGGCGGGGTTTGAACGAGCAGTACTTC. It translates to CASSPRRGLNEQYF.

The sample holds one count of this clone. The V gene is TRBV6-5, the J gene TRBJ2-5, with TRBD1 identical over 8 bases. Germline V gene data show CDR1 as MNHEY and CDR2 as SVGAGI. With 2 bases clipped from V and 5 bases from J, the junction kept 10 bases outside the gene matches. There are 16 residues in the CDR3. The DNA for the CDR3 is TGTGCCAGCAGTTACGGGACGGACAGGGTAGCGGAGACCCAGTACTTC. It codes for CASSYGTDRVAETQYF.

The chain recombines TRBV2 with TRBJ1-2, with 8 positions matching TRBD1. After removal of 4 bases from V and 8 bases from J, the junction contained 15 bases not matched to a gene. Germline CDR1 is SNHLY and CDR2 is FYNNEI. The CDR3 consists of 16 residues. The CDR3 protein is CASSVFGGQGRKGYTF. The CDR3 coding sequence is TGTGCCAGCAGTGTCTTTGGTGGACAGGGTCGAAAGGGCTACACCTTC. Full variable domain (outside the CDR3, taken from reference TRBV2 and TRBJ1-2): EPEVTQTPSHQVTQMGQEVILRCVPISNHLYFYWYRQILGQKVEFLVSFYNNEISEKSEIFDDQFSVERPDGSNFTLKIRSTKLEDSAMYFCASSVFGGQGRKGYTFGSGTRLTVV.

V gene TRBV7-8 combines with J gene TRBJ2-5, with TRBD2 identical over 9 bases. This CDR3 has 17 amino acids. From germline, CDR1 is SGHVS and CDR2 FQNEAQ. Losses at the gene ends were 5 bases for V and 2 bases for J; bases not matched to a gene: 12. CDR3 in DNA: TGTGCCAGCAGCCCCTCGACTAGCGGAGGGGGGCAAGAGACCCAGTACTTC. It specifies CASSPSTSGGGQETQYF.

The chain has TRBV7-2 and TRBJ2-1, with TRBD2 as a possible D gene (5 bases). The CDR3 totals 12 residues. Germline-derived CDR1 and CDR2 are SGHTA and FQGNSA. Deletions cut 3 bases from V and 9 bases from J, with 9 bases between. The CDR3, as DNA: TGTGCCAGCAGCTTCACTAGTTTTGAGCAGTTCTTC. Residues: CASSFTSFEQFF.

V gene TRBV2 combines with J gene TRBJ2-1; 7 nucleotides agree with TRBD2. The trim removed 4 bases at V and 3 bases at J, leaving 6 bases unmatched. The germline gives CDR1 SNHLY, CDR2 FYNNEI. The CDR3 runs to 15 residues. CDR3 sequence: CASSAGGSFYNEQFF. The CDR3 DNA reads as TGTGCCAGCAGTGCGGGCGGGAGTTTCTACAATGAGCAGTTCTTC.

This clone came up once. This rearrangement joins TRBV2 to TRBJ2-7; tentatively, D is TRBD2 (5 bases). Trimming left V 6 bases short and J 3 bases short, with 21 bases between. The CDR3 is 16 amino acids. The germline gives CDR1 SNHLY, CDR2 FYNNEI. CDR3 amino acids: CASRRVGRGSSYEQYF. CDR3 DNA sequence: TGTGCCAGCAGGAGGGTGGGGAGAGGGAGCAGCTACGAGCAGTACTTC.

The gene calls are TRBV28 and TRBJ1-2, with 7 bases identical to TRBD1. The CDR3 consists of 14 residues. Per the germline V gene, CDR1 is MDHEN and CDR2 is SYDVKM. V dropped 5 bases and J dropped 8; count of bases not matched to a gene: 11. The CDR3 DNA sequence: TGTGCCAGCAGTCAAGCCGGGACAGCGTGGGGCTACACCTTC. Protein sequence: CASSQAGTAWGYTF.

V is TRBV27 and J is TRBJ2-1; tentative D call: TRBD2 (5 bases). Germline CDR1 MNHEY, CDR2 SMNVEV (reference sequence). CDR3 length equals 13 residues. Trimming left V 4 bases short and J 6 bases short, with 10 bases between. The CDR3 reads CASSWSSFNEQFF. CDR3 bases: TGTGCCAGCAGTTGGTCTAGCTTCAATGAGCAGTTCTTC.

V and J are TRBV10-3 and TRBJ1-3; D remains unclear. CDR1 is ENHRY and CDR2 is SYGVKD in the germline V gene. V gave up 3 bases and J gave up 1 base, with 7 bases separating them. The CDR3 runs 14 residues. DNA of the CDR3: TGTGCCATCAGTGAAGGCGGGTCTGGAAACACCATATATTTT. Amino acids: CAISEGGSGNTIYF.

This sequence joins TRBV28 and TRBJ2-7, with 10 bases aligning to TRBD2. CDR1 and CDR2 (germline): MDHEN, SYDVKM. The CDR3 has 15 residues. V lost 6 bases to trimming and J lost 2 bases; unmatched junction nucleotides: 7. The CDR3 loop reads CASSFAAGGTYEQYF. CDR3 coding DNA: TGTGCCAGCAGCTTCGCAGCGGGAGGGACCTACGAGCAGTACTTC.

This chain connects TRBV6-4 to TRBJ2-3; 7 nucleotides agree with TRBD1. Germline V gene data show CDR1 as MRHNA and CDR2 as SNTAGT. V was pared by 6 bases and J by 2 bases, with 8 bases of the junction left unmatched. CDR3 length equals 15 residues. CDR3 sequence reads: CASSSGTEPTDTQYF. CDR3 in DNA: TGTGCCAGCAGCTCTGGGACAGAACCCACAGATACGCAGTATTTT.